This T cell receptor beta chain originates from a study of blood T cell repertoires in COVID-19. Seattle patients were enrolled during active infection and followed longitudinally. TCRdb's table, derived via immunoSEQ multiplex PCR, lists solely in-frame clones and lacks some. The sample contains roughly 150,000 clones, 85% to 90% of which appear only once. V shed 2 bases and J shed 2 bases, with 13 bases lying between them. CDR3 length: 15 amino acids. Per germline, CDR1 SGHRS and CDR2 YFSETQ. This clone was detected only a few times. The gene calls are TRBV5-1 and TRBJ1-1, with D perhaps matching TRBD1 (6 bases). This sequence originates from a woman aged 65 to 85 with COVID-19, enrolled during active disease. Sequencing input: peripheral blood. The CDR3 protein is CASSFVLTGNTEAFF. The CDR3 DNA reads as TGCGCCAGCAGCTTTGTGCTGACAGGAAACACTGAAGCTTTCTTT.